A single sample is the source of the 11 T cell receptor beta chains below, sequenced in a study of blood T cell repertoires in COVID-19 (dated by TCRdb to 2020 to 2021). The library was produced with the immunoSEQ multiplex PCR assay. Here the immuneACCESS table is served through TCRdb, limited to in-frame sequences with V and J called. Missing clones are a known gap in these copies; in checked studies unresolved V genes cover under half, and the rest lacks a known reason. For this sample the table gives roughly 130,000 clones, of which 70% to 80% were detected only once. Of the sample, approximately 3.6% falls within the top ten clones. Sample: peripheral blood. The receptors here all came from a man in his 60s with acute or convalescent COVID-19.

The genes are TRBV4-1 and TRBJ1-5, with TRBD1 matching 7 bases. Trimming took 1 base from V and 4 from J; bases not matched to a gene: 4. The germline V gene encodes CDR1 MGHRA and CDR2 YSYEKL. This CDR3 has 15 amino acids. The CDR3 reads CASSQVPGGNQPQHF. The CDR3 bases are TGCGCCAGCAGCCAAGTTCCAGGGGGGAATCAGCCCCAGCATTTT.

This sequence joins TRBV6-2 or TRBV6-3 and TRBJ2-1; TRBD1 is a possible D gene (6 bases). Germline assignment: CDR1 MNHEY and CDR2 SVGEGT. This CDR3 has 15 residues. V lost 2 bases and J 4 bases, leaving 12 bases between the germline ends. CDR3 loop: CASSYRGSAYNEQFF. The CDR3 DNA sequence: TGTGCCAGCAGTTACAGGGGGTCCGCATACAATGAGCAGTTCTTC.

The rearrangement uses TRBV4-1 and TRBJ2-3; D is unclear. CDR3 length: 15 amino acids. V was pared by 1 base and J by 0 bases, with 8 bases between. Germline V gene data show CDR1 as MGHRA and CDR2 as YSYEKL. In DNA, the CDR3 is TGCGCCAGCAGCCAAGGATGGCCTAGCACAGATACGCAGTATTTT. Protein: CASSQGWPSTDTQYF.

The gene calls are TRBV5-6 and TRBJ2-7; 9 bases match TRBD2. Germline V gene data show CDR1 as SGHDT and CDR2 as YYEEEE. Trimming took 5 bases from V and 7 from J; bases not matched to a gene: 7. CDR3 length: 13 residues. This CDR3 reads CASRPGLAREQYF. In DNA form, the CDR3 reads TGTGCCAGCAGACCCGGACTAGCGAGGGAGCAGTACTTC.

This chain joins TRBV24-1 and TRBJ2-1; the match to TRBD2 covers 9 bases. The CDR3 has 17 amino acids. The V gene's germline CDR1 is KGHDR and CDR2 SFDVKD. The V segment lost 1 base and the J segment 0 bases; nucleotides outside the gene matches: 3. Here the CDR3 DNA reads TGTGCCACCAGTGATTTCCCAGCGGGGGGCTCCTACAATGAGCAGTTCTTC. Residues: CATSDFPAGGSYNEQFF.

CDR3 amino acids: CASRPGTGISANEKLFF. The CDR3 nucleotides are TGTGCCAGCCGTCCCGGGACAGGGATCTCGGCTAATGAAAAACTGTTTTTT. The J gene is TRBJ1-4, the V gene TRBV6-6; TRBD1 agrees at 9 bases. Per germline, CDR1 MNHNY and CDR2 SVGAGI (reference sequence). The CDR3 spans 17 residues. V trimming: 8 bases; J trimming: 3 bases; junction bases outside the gene matches: 13.

This clone showed up just a few times. The rearrangement links TRBV19 to TRBJ2-4; 7 positions match TRBD2. Germline V gene sequence: CDR1 LNHDA, CDR2 SQIVND (reference sequence). The length of the CDR3 is 16 residues. The trim removed 7 bases at V and 3 bases at J, leaving 12 bases unmatched. CDR3 coding DNA: TGTGCCAGTATGGACGCTAGCGGTCTTAACAAAAACATTCAGTACTTC. Protein sequence: CASMDASGLNKNIQYF.

The chain is built from TRBV29-1 and TRBJ2-3; D might be TRBD1 (5 bases). Trimming took 7 bases from V and 1 from J, leaving 15 bases between them. The CDR3 extends over 14 amino acids. Germline V CDR1 and CDR2: SQVTM, ANQGSEA. This CDR3 reads CSADVREGTDTQYF. The CDR3 DNA reads TGCAGCGCGGATGTCAGGGAAGGCACAGATACGCAGTATTTT.

Concerning this clone: The same CDR3 is also encoded by other DNA sequences in this sample. The chain couples TRBV5-1 to TRBJ1-6; 8 bases match TRBD1. The CDR3 loop spans 14 amino acids. V trimming: 3 bases; J trimming: 7 bases; junction bases outside the gene matches: 3. Germline assignment: CDR1 SGHRS and CDR2 YFSETQ. The CDR3 sequence: CASSSNRGNSPLHF. Here the CDR3 DNA reads TGCGCCAGCAGCTCAAACAGGGGGAATTCACCCCTCCACTTT. Drawing the rest from reference TRBV5-1 and TRBJ1-6, the complete variable domain is KAGVTQTPRYLIKTRGQQVTLSCSPISGHRSVSWYQQTPGQGLQFLFEYFSETQRNKGNFPGRFSGRQFSNSRSEMNVSTLELGDSALYLCASSSNRGNSPLHFGNGTRLTVT.

The chain uses TRBV29-1 and TRBJ2-5, with TRBD1 identical over 9 bases. The CDR3 covers 14 residues. Trimming at V came to 5 bases and at J to 0 bases, leaving 4 bases not matched to a gene. Germline assignment: CDR1 SQVTM and CDR2 ANQGSEA. The CDR3 DNA sequence: TGCAGCGTTCAACAGGGGGCAAACCAAGAGACCCAGTACTTC. It codes for CSVQQGANQETQYF.

The J gene is TRBJ2-1, the V gene TRBV13, with no clear D. Germline V CDR1 and CDR2: PRHDT, FYEKMQ (reference sequence). V was pared by 0 bases and J by 0 bases, with 12 bases between. CDR3 size: 17 residues. CDR3 sequence reads: CASSLGSTVSSYNEQFF. The DNA for the CDR3 is TGTGCCAGCAGCTTAGGATCCACAGTGAGCTCCTACAATGAGCAGTTCTTC.